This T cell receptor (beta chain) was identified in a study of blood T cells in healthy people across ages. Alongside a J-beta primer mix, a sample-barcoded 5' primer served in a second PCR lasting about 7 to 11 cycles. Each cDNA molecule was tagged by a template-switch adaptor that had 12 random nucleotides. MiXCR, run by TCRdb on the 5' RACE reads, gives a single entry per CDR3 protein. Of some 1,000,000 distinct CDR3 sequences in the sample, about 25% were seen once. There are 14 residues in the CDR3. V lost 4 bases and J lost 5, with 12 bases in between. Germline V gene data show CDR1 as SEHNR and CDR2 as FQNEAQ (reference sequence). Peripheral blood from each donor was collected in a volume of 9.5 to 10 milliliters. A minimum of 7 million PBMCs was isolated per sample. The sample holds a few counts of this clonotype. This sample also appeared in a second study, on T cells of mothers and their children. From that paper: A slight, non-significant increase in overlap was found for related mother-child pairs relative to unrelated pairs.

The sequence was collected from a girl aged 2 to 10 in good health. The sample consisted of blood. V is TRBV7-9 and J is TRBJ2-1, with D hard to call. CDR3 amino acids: CASSSLDAHNEQFF. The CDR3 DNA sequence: TGTGCCAGCAGCTCCCTCGACGCGCACAATGAGCAGTTCTTC.